This T cell receptor (beta chain) emerged from a study of blood T cell repertoires in COVID-19. Whole-study context: There were acute and convalescent COVID-19 samples, and they came from the United States, Italy and Spain.

Original methodology: Amplification of reference gene primers provided the estimated nucleated cell counts. Assay used: immunoSEQ multiplex PCR; TCRdb lists only in-frame clones, some missing. V, J and clone size were drawn from that table, and D and trimming were deduced from the DNA. The repertoire consists of 140,000 or so clones, with approximately 80% occurring once and the leading ten covering 5%. In germline, CDR1 is SGHDN, CDR2 FVKESK. This CDR3 contains 14 residues. Unmatched junction bases numbered 6, after V lost 9 bases and J lost 2 bases. The material sequenced was peripheral blood. The sequence was collected from a woman in her 50s with acute or convalescent COVID-19. V usage is TRBV14 and J usage is TRBJ2-2; 7 nucleotides align to TRBD1. As DNA, the CDR3 is TGTGCCAGTCACCGGGACAGTAACACCGGGGAGCTGTTTTTT. This encodes CASHRDSNTGELFF.